In its sample, the clone carrying this TCR beta chain was seen many times. The antigen is unknown. The data derive from a study of spatial heterogeneity in lung cancer. Broader study findings: Ubiquitous, expanded tumor-derived TCRs were more frequently observed in blood at resection than at follow-up.

MiXCR, applied by TCRdb to the 5' RACE reads, yields one record per CDR3 protein. This sample carries around 60,000 distinct CDR3 sequences, about 8% of them seen once, and the ten largest clones take about 15%. Documented time point: sample taken at primary tumor resection. Unsorted tumor, nontumor lung tissue or cryopreserved PBMC supplied the whole RNA. The roughly 79 donors had untreated early-stage non-small cell lung cancer. This clonotype originated in a female donor with early-stage non-small cell lung cancer. Source: PBMCs, taken at surgery.

This CDR3 is CSVGADYNEQFF. In DNA, the CDR3 is TGCAGCGTTGGGGCCGACTACAATGAGCAGTTCTTC. The chain employs TRBV29-1 and TRBJ2-1; no definite D call. Trimming removed 4 bases at V and 3 bases at J, with 7 bases between. This CDR3 contains 12 residues. The germline V gene has CDR1 SQVTM and CDR2 ANQGSEA.